Reported below is one T cell receptor (beta chain). The antigen remains undetermined. From the germline J gene comes the end of the CDR3, since the read stops 3 residues before it. Sequencing was performed with immunoSEQ multiplex PCR; in TCRdb, only in-frame clones are kept and a portion is missing. The sample totals fewer than 40,000 clones; its top ten clones hold approximately 6.9%. Trimming removed 8 bases from V and 0 bases from J; junction bases left unmatched: 4. This CDR3 comprises 14 residues. Germline-derived CDR1 and CDR2 are MNHEY and SVGEGT. The data stem from a study of Tregs in tolerant kidney transplant recipients. The study's findings and limits: Expanding Tregs on activated donor B cells appeared to best identify donor-specific TCRbeta clones. No direct test of biological reproducibility was done here.

Unstimulated Tregs (CD4+CD25+CD127-) and CD4+CD25- non-Tregs were sorted from PBMCs. J is TRBJ2-1 and V is TRBV6-2 or TRBV6-3, with TRBD2 matching 7 bases. This clonotype was sampled from a human donor who received a combined kidney and bone marrow transplant. The sample here was CD8+ T cells from blood, taken before the transplant. The chain's CDR3 is CASRGESSYNEQFF. The CDR3 bases that were read are TGTGCCAGCCGGGGGGAGAGCTCCTACAATGAG.